A selection of T cell receptor beta chains follows, all from one sample in a study of shared clonotypes between healthy human individuals. The table came from immunoSEQ multiplex PCR; TCRdb's copy has only in-frame clones and leaves some out. Counted here are about 2.3 million clones, approximately 95% occurring once; the ten biggest clones make up under 0.45%. Sequenced material: naive CD4+ T cells from PBMCs. All receptors come from a man between 18 and 29 years old in good health. Some clones in this sample may be carry-over from other donors' samples. CDR3s include the opening cysteine and the closing phenylalanine or tryptophan. D genes are given only for firm matches. Size is omitted from some rows. Given values are once, few, many or a class for expanded clones.

d_call	v_call	clone_size	j_call	cdr3_nt	cdr3_aa
.	TRBV29-1	.	TRBJ2-1	TGCAGCGCATCAACACCGGGCCGAACAAATGAGCAGTTCTTC	CSASTPGRTNEQFF
.	TRBV30	.	TRBJ2-1	TGTGCCTGGAGTTCCACTACCCACCGGAGGCGTAGGGTAGGCAATGAGCAGTTCTTC	CAWSSTTHRRRRVGNEQFF
TRBD2	TRBV19	.	TRBJ2-3	TGTGCCAGTAGTCCCAGACTTGGACTAGCGGGCCCCCATGGCACAGATACGCAGTATTTT	CASSPRLGLAGPHGTDTQYF
.	TRBV7-6	.	TRBJ1-5	TGTGCCAGCAGCTTAGCGACCCGGGGGATTAGCAATCAGCCCCAGCATTTT	CASSLATRGISNQPQHF
TRBD1	TRBV6-5	.	TRBJ2-7	TGTGCCAGCAGTCCTAAAGCCAGGGGGCTCTACGAGCAGTACTTC	CASSPKARGLYEQYF
.	TRBV19	.	TRBJ1-2	TGTGCCAGTCAACCGGGACCCCCGGACTATGGCTACACCTTC	CASQPGPPDYGYTF
.	TRBV19	.	TRBJ1-3	TGTGCCAGTAGTATAATTGAGGGGCGCGGAAACACCATATATTTT	CASSIIEGRGNTIYF
.	TRBV30	.	TRBJ2-7	TGTGCCTGGAGTGTATCCCGGCAGGGCATTGGGCAGTACTTC	CAWSVSRQGIGQYF
.	TRBV28	.	TRBJ1-2	TGTGCCAGCAGTACGGCTTATGGCTACACCTTC	CASSTAYGYTF
.	TRBV5-1	.	TRBJ2-5	TGCGCCAGCAGCTTGACGCCCCCAGAGACCCAGTACTTC	CASSLTPPETQYF
.	TRBV6-5	.	TRBJ2-7	TGTGCCAGCCTAAGTCCCAACGAGCAGTACTTC	CASLSPNEQYF
TRBD2	TRBV2	.	TRBJ2-7	TGTGCCAGCAGTGATGTTGATGGACTAGCGGGATCCTACGAGCAGTACTTC	CASSDVDGLAGSYEQYF
.	TRBV6-5	.	TRBJ2-7	TGTGCCAGCAGACCGCGGGACTGGAAGTCCTACGAGCAGTACTTC	CASRPRDWKSYEQYF
TRBD1	TRBV11-2	.	TRBJ1-3	TGTGCCAGCAGGATAGACAGGGGATCCTCTGGAAACACCATATATTTT	CASRIDRGSSGNTIYF
.	TRBV27	.	TRBJ1-5	TGTGCCAGCAGTCTCACATTTGGGACCCTTTCTCCGCCCCAGCATTTT	CASSLTFGTLSPPQHF
.	TRBV28	.	TRBJ2-1	TGTGCCAGCAGTTTTCTTTCTAGGGGAGATGAGCAGTTCTTC	CASSFLSRGDEQFF
TRBD2	TRBV5-1	.	TRBJ2-1	TGCGCCAGCAGGACCGCGGGAGGCGATAATGAGCAGTTCTTC	CASRTAGGDNEQFF
.	TRBV5-5	.	TRBJ2-7	TGTGCCAGCAGCCAGGGAACCTACGAGCAGTACTTC	CASSQGTYEQYF
.	TRBV6-8	.	TRBJ2-1	TGTGCCAGCAGTTACTCGCGGCAAGACAATGAGCAGTTCTTC	CASSYSRQDNEQFF
TRBD2	TRBV9	.	TRBJ2-7	TGTGCCAGCAGCCCCCGGGGGGAGGGTGCCTACGAGCAGTACTTC	CASSPRGEGAYEQYF
.	TRBV7-9	.	TRBJ2-7	TGTGCCAGCACCGTAGGGACAACCAACTACGAGCAGTACTTC	CASTVGTTNYEQYF
.	TRBV7-7	.	TRBJ2-5	TGTGCCAGCAGCTCTACGGGGGAGACCCAGTACTTC	CASSSTGETQYF
TRBD2	TRBV28	once	TRBJ2-1	TGTGCCAGCAGCACCACTAGCGGCGACTACAATGAGCAGTTCTTC	CASSTTSGDYNEQFF
TRBD2	TRBV5-1	few	TRBJ2-3	TGCGCCAGCAGCTTGGGACTAGCGGTTAGCACAGATACGCAGTATTTT	CASSLGLAVSTDTQYF
TRBD2	TRBV4-1	.	TRBJ2-5	TGCGCCAGCAGCCAAAACGGCGGGGGCCAAGAGACCCAGTACTTC	CASSQNGGGQETQYF
TRBD1	TRBV30	.	TRBJ2-5	TGTGCCTGGAGTGCAGGGGGCACGGAGACCCAGTACTTC	CAWSAGGTETQYF
TRBD1	TRBV6-1	.	TRBJ2-7	TGTGCCAGCACCTACGGGACAGCCGTATCCTACGAGCAGTACTTC	CASTYGTAVSYEQYF
.	TRBV6-1	.	TRBJ2-1	TGTGCCAGCCGGTTTAGGCCAGACAATGAGCAGTTCTTC	CASRFRPDNEQFF
.	TRBV27	.	TRBJ1-5	TGTGCCAGCAACGACCAGGGTTATAGCAATCAGCCCCAGCATTTT	CASNDQGYSNQPQHF
TRBD2	TRBV7-8	.	TRBJ2-3	TGTGCCAGCAGCTTAGCAACCCTAGCGGGGCTCACAGATACGCAGTATTTT	CASSLATLAGLTDTQYF
.	TRBV9	.	TRBJ1-2	TGTGCCAGCAGCGTACCTAACCGACCCGGGACAAGGTATGGCTACACCTTC	CASSVPNRPGTRYGYTF
.	TRBV9	.	TRBJ2-3	TGTGCCAGCAGCGTAGCCACGGCCGGCGATACGCAGTATTTT	CASSVATAGDTQYF
TRBD1	TRBV4-1	few	TRBJ1-2	TGCGCCAGCAGCCAAGGGACAGGGGTTAACTATGGCTACACCTTC	CASSQGTGVNYGYTF
.	TRBV25-1	once	TRBJ1-6	TGTGCCAGCAGTGTGGGGAATACGAGGTCACCCCTCCACTTT	CASSVGNTRSPLHF
.	TRBV28	.	TRBJ1-2	TGTGCCAGCAGTTCCGGGCCTATAATCTATGGCTACACCTTC	CASSSGPIIYGYTF
.	TRBV27	.	TRBJ2-7	TGTGCCAGCAGCCGTACCCCCCGGGACACGAGCTCCTACGAGCAGTACTTC	CASSRTPRDTSSYEQYF
.	TRBV15	.	TRBJ2-1	TGTGCCACCAGCAGAGGCAGTCTCAGGTACAATGAGCAGTTCTTC	CATSRGSLRYNEQFF
.	TRBV7-3	.	TRBJ1-4	TGTGCCAGCAGCTTAATTCCTAATGAAAAACTGTTTTTT	CASSLIPNEKLFF
TRBD2	TRBV4-1	.	TRBJ2-1	TGCGCCAGCAGCCAACCCGGGACTATCTACAATGAGCAGTTCTTC	CASSQPGTIYNEQFF
TRBD2	TRBV4-2	.	TRBJ2-7	TGTGCCAGCAGCCAAGACCCTAGCGGGAGGGTCCCCGAGCAGTACTTC	CASSQDPSGRVPEQYF
TRBD1	TRBV28	once	TRBJ1-5	TGTGCCAGCAGTACTGGACAGGGTCGACAGCCCCAGCATTTT	CASSTGQGRQPQHF
.	TRBV28	.	TRBJ1-5	TGTGCCAGCAGTCCAATCCGGTCGGGGGCGTTCGGTCAGCCCCAGCATTTT	CASSPIRSGAFGQPQHF
.	TRBV27	.	TRBJ1-2	TGTGCCAGCAGCTCCCAAAAACGACAGGAGATAGTTGGCTACACCTTC	CASSSQKRQEIVGYTF
.	TRBV5-1	.	TRBJ2-7	TGCGCCAGCAGCCGGGATCTAGCGCACTTTCCCTACGAGCAGTACTTC	CASSRDLAHFPYEQYF
.	TRBV5-5	.	TRBJ1-1	TGTGCCAGCAGCTCCGACATGAACACTGAAGCTTTCTTT	CASSSDMNTEAFF
TRBD1	TRBV11-3	.	TRBJ1-5	TGTGCCAGCAGCCAGACAGGGGGTAATCAGCCCCAGCATTTT	CASSQTGGNQPQHF
.	TRBV7-6	.	TRBJ1-5	TGTGCCAGCAGCTTAGGCCAGATCAGGGTTGAAAGCAATCAGCCCCAGCATTTT	CASSLGQIRVESNQPQHF
TRBD2	TRBV7-8	.	TRBJ2-3	TGTGCCAGCAGCCCCCAGCTAGCGGGCACAGATACGCAGTATTTT	CASSPQLAGTDTQYF
.	TRBV9	.	TRBJ2-7	TGTGCCAGCGGCCCTTTGGCGGAGGGGGCCTACGAGCAGTACTTC	CASGPLAEGAYEQYF